A selection of T cell receptor beta chains follows, all from one sample in a study of OX40 agonist ivuxolimab in advanced cancers. Repertoires were generated with immunoSEQ multiplex PCR, while TCRdb's copy carries only in-frame clones and drops some. The sample carries 57,000 or so clones, roughly 93% recorded once. The sample in question was CD4+ or CD8+ T cells sorted from blood, obtained in a trial of the OX40 agonist ivuxolimab. These receptors were collected from an adult with an advanced solid tumor such as melanoma, head and neck, liver or kidney cancer. Both conserved end residues are part of each CDR3. D genes are given only for firm matches. Some rows mark clone size as missing; the rest say once, few, many or name a class of expanded clone.

V gene	clone size	J gene	D gene	CDR3 length	CDR3 protein	CDR3 DNA
TRBV2	.	TRBJ2-3	.	13	CARSSARTDTQYF	TGTGCCAGATCTAGCGCCCGCACAGATACGCAGTATTTT
TRBV28	.	TRBJ2-7	.	19	CASSSPWQGEVRSSYEQYF	TGTGCCAGCAGTTCCCCATGGCAGGGGGAGGTTCGGAGCTCCTACGAGCAGTACTTC
TRBV7-9	.	TRBJ2-7	.	14	CASSPGGPSYEQYF	TGTGCCAGCAGCCCAGGGGGGCCCTCCTACGAGCAGTACTTC
TRBV6-6	.	TRBJ2-1	.	14	CASVRGTDDNEQFF	TGTGCCAGCGTCCGGGGGACAGACGACAATGAGCAGTTCTTC
TRBV9	.	TRBJ1-2	.	16	CASSVGSAGDMYGYTF	TGTGCCAGCAGCGTAGGGAGTGCGGGAGATATGTATGGCTACACCTTC
TRBV6-6	.	TRBJ2-1	.	14	CASSYPTGADEQFF	TGTGCCAGCAGTTACCCTACTGGCGCTGATGAGCAGTTCTTC
TRBV29-1	.	TRBJ2-1	.	13	CSVEGGTRNEQFF	TGCAGCGTTGAAGGGGGCACGAGGAATGAGCAGTTCTTC
TRBV13	.	TRBJ2-3	.	12	CASSLGGDTQYF	TGTGCCAGCAGCTTAGGGGGAGATACGCAGTATTTT
TRBV9	.	TRBJ2-5	TRBD1	14	CASSTTGGGETQYF	TGTGCCAGCAGCACCACAGGGGGCGGGGAGACCCAGTACTTC
TRBV27	.	TRBJ1-1	.	13	CASSMTGITEAFF	TGTGCCAGCAGTATGACAGGAATCACTGAAGCTTTCTTT
TRBV6-5	.	TRBJ1-2	.	15	CASSYANILDYGYTF	TGTGCCAGCAGTTACGCAAACATTCTAGACTATGGCTACACCTTC
TRBV19	.	TRBJ1-5	.	21	CASSIPTGGGYSRYSNQPQHF	TGTGCCAGTAGTATCCCGACTGGGGGTGGATATAGCAGATATAGCAATCAGCCCCAGCATTTT
TRBV2	.	TRBJ1-5	.	13	CASSEGPYQPQHF	TGTGCCAGCAGCGAGGGACCCTATCAGCCCCAGCATTTT
TRBV4-3	.	TRBJ1-1	.	14	CASSPSRANTEAFF	TGCGCCAGCAGCCCCAGCAGGGCGAACACTGAAGCTTTCTTT
TRBV6-6	.	TRBJ2-7	.	13	CASYSGSTYEQYF	TGTGCCAGCTACTCAGGGTCTACCTACGAGCAGTACTTC
TRBV28	.	TRBJ2-7	.	15	CASRTHWGGHIEQYF	TGTGCCAGCAGAACGCACTGGGGGGGCCACATCGAGCAGTACTTC
TRBV27	.	TRBJ2-3	TRBD2	19	CASSPRLAGEWYSTDTQYF	TGTGCCAGCAGTCCAAGACTAGCGGGAGAATGGTATAGCACAGATACGCAGTATTTT
TRBV11-2	.	TRBJ2-2	TRBD2	17	CASSWGLAGDGTGELFF	TGTGCCAGCAGCTGGGGACTAGCGGGAGATGGCACCGGGGAGCTGTTTTTT
TRBV5-6	.	TRBJ2-7	TRBD2	13	CASSPAGDHEQYF	TGTGCCAGCAGCCCCGCGGGGGACCACGAGCAGTACTTC
TRBV5-4	.	TRBJ1-1	.	13	CASSFSEGTEAFF	TGTGCCAGCAGCTTTTCGGAGGGCACTGAAGCTTTCTTT
TRBV9	.	TRBJ2-7	.	16	CASSVSFTGESYEQYF	TGTGCCAGCAGCGTGAGTTTCACGGGGGAGAGCTACGAGCAGTACTTC
TRBV4-3	.	TRBJ2-1	TRBD1	16	CASSQLTGTGDNEQFF	TGCGCCAGCAGCCAATTGACCGGGACAGGGGACAATGAGCAGTTCTTC
TRBV6-5	.	TRBJ1-1	.	13	CASSYQGLAEAFF	TGTGCCAGCAGTTATCAGGGGTTGGCTGAAGCTTTCTTT
TRBV7-9	.	TRBJ2-1	TRBD2	15	CASTNRAGEVNEQFF	TGTGCCAGCACCAATAGAGCGGGAGAGGTCAATGAGCAGTTCTTC
TRBV9	once	TRBJ2-1	.	19	CASSVDPLGTAGAYNEQFF	TGTGCCAGCAGCGTAGATCCCCTTGGGACTGCGGGCGCCTACAATGAGCAGTTCTTC
TRBV5-6	once	TRBJ2-7	TRBD2	17	CASSLETSGGIGYEQYF	TGTGCCAGCAGCTTGGAGACTAGCGGAGGAATCGGTTACGAGCAGTACTTC
TRBV5-1	.	TRBJ2-3	.	15	CASSLSGRDLDTQYF	TGCGCCAGCAGCTTATCGGGGCGTGATCTAGATACGCAGTATTTT
TRBV6-5	.	TRBJ2-1	.	15	CASSYSSRSYNEQFF	TGTGCCAGCAGTTACTCGAGTAGATCCTACAATGAGCAGTTCTTC
TRBV7-9	.	TRBJ2-2	.	16	CASSPRGTASTGELFF	TGTGCCAGCAGCCCGCGCGGGACAGCCAGCACCGGGGAGCTGTTTTTT
TRBV5-4	.	TRBJ2-5	TRBD1	15	CASSLGDRGREEQYF	TGTGCCAGCAGCTTGGGGGACAGGGGGCGTGAAGAGCAGTACTTC
TRBV13	.	TRBJ1-2	TRBD1	14	CASSPTHRGTSYTF	TGTGCCAGCAGTCCCACTCACAGGGGGACGAGCTACACCTTC
TRBV2	.	TRBJ2-7	TRBD1	13	CASSLTGANEQYF	TGTGCCAGCAGTTTGACAGGGGCGAACGAGCAGTACTTC
TRBV7-3	.	TRBJ2-2	TRBD2	16	CASSLAVGGLTGELFF	TGTGCCAGCAGCCTGGCTGTGGGAGGGCTAACCGGGGAGCTGTTTTTT
TRBV28	.	TRBJ2-2	.	17	CASSSPYESRNTGELFF	TGTGCCAGCAGTTCCCCCTATGAGAGCCGAAACACCGGGGAGCTGTTTTTT
TRBV14	.	TRBJ2-1	TRBD1	15	CASSQAQGADNEQFF	TGTGCCAGCAGCCAAGCACAGGGGGCCGACAATGAGCAGTTCTTC
TRBV15	.	TRBJ2-3	.	14	CATSIGVATDTQYF	TGTGCCACCAGCATAGGGGTTGCCACAGATACGCAGTATTTT
TRBV5-8	.	TRBJ1-1	.	16	CASTEGFPRGRAEAFF	TGTGCCAGCACCGAGGGGTTCCCGCGGGGTCGGGCTGAAGCTTTCTTT
TRBV15	.	TRBJ2-7	TRBD1	16	CATSRDLGQGAYEQYF	TGTGCCACCAGCAGAGATCTGGGACAGGGGGCGTACGAGCAGTACTTC
TRBV5-4	.	TRBJ2-1	TRBD2	19	CASSFSGLAGGFSYNEQFF	TGTGCCAGCAGCTTTTCCGGACTAGCGGGAGGTTTTTCCTACAATGAGCAGTTCTTC
TRBV5-1	.	TRBJ2-7	TRBD1	14	CASSISGTGEKQYF	TGCGCCAGCAGCATATCCGGGACAGGGGAGAAGCAGTACTTC
TRBV7-9	.	TRBJ1-5	.	12	CASSDGNQPQHF	TGTGCCAGCAGCGACGGCAATCAGCCCCAGCATTTT
TRBV27	.	TRBJ2-3	TRBD2	15	CASSLGLAGADTQYF	TGTGCCAGCAGTTTAGGACTAGCGGGAGCAGATACGCAGTATTTT
TRBV4-3	.	TRBJ2-7	TRBD2	16	CASSPRTSGPFYEQYF	TGCGCCAGCAGCCCCCGGACTAGCGGACCGTTCTACGAGCAGTACTTC
TRBV7-9	.	TRBJ2-7	TRBD1	14	CASSGGQGEYEQYF	TGTGCCAGCAGCGGGGGACAGGGGGAATACGAGCAGTACTTC
TRBV6-5	.	TRBJ1-3	.	14	CASTRDAGGNTIYF	TGTGCCAGCACCCGGGACGCGGGAGGAAACACCATATATTTT
TRBV20-1	.	TRBJ2-5	.	10	CSTSQETQYF	TGCAGTACCTCCCAAGAGACCCAGTACTTC
TRBV13	.	TRBJ2-1	.	16	CASSFPPGAGINEQFF	TGTGCCAGCAGCTTCCCCCCCGGAGCGGGCATCAATGAGCAGTTCTTC
TRBV19	.	TRBJ1-2	TRBD1	16	CASILDPHRGNYGYTF	TGTGCCAGTATCCTCGACCCCCACAGGGGAAACTATGGCTACACCTTC
TRBV11-2	.	TRBJ2-1	TRBD2	14	CASSSPGLDNEQFF	TGTGCCAGCAGCTCACCGGGACTAGACAATGAGCAGTTCTTC
TRBV4-1	.	TRBJ1-1	.	14	CASSQGGSDTEAFF	TGCGCCAGCAGCCAAGGGGGGTCTGACACTGAAGCTTTCTTT
TRBV7-2	.	TRBJ2-7	.	13	CASTPRDSYEQYF	TGTGCCAGCACCCCTAGGGACTCCTACGAGCAGTACTTC
TRBV19	.	TRBJ2-7	.	12	CASMGGSYEQYF	TGTGCCAGTATGGGGGGCTCCTACGAGCAGTACTTC
TRBV4-2	.	TRBJ2-2	.	14	CASSGTQNTGELFF	TGTGCCAGCAGCGGGACTCAGAACACCGGGGAGCTGTTTTTT
TRBV4-3	.	TRBJ2-5	.	14	CASSQDSMQETQYF	TGCGCCAGCAGCCAAGATTCCATGCAAGAGACCCAGTACTTC
TRBV7-9	.	TRBJ2-7	TRBD2	15	CASSSGLAASYEQYF	TGTGCCAGCAGCTCCGGACTAGCGGCTTCCTACGAGCAGTACTTC